What follows is one T cell receptor beta chain and its context. Per the original data handling: By means of reference gene primer amplification, nucleated cell counts were estimated. Libraries were prepared by immunoSEQ multiplex PCR; TCRdb keeps only in-frame clonotypes and omits some of them. That table is the source of V, J and clone size, and D and trimming were worked out from the DNA. The repertoire has about 200,000 clones, roughly 80% of them found once; the top ten carry 7.5% to 9.5%. Looked up from germline, CDR1 is SNHLY and CDR2 is FYNNEI. CDR3 length equals 14 residues. V was shortened by 6 bases and J by 6 bases, with 15 bases between the two germline ends. This sample stems from a study of blood T cell repertoires in COVID-19.

Sequenced material: peripheral blood. The receptor's source is an elderly woman with COVID-19, enrolled during active disease. The chain employs TRBV2 and TRBJ2-1; D call uncertain. The CDR3 DNA reads as TGTGCCAGCAGAAACCAATTCCCCGGCAATGAGCAGTTCTTC. It is translated as CASRNQFPGNEQFF.